The clone carrying this T cell receptor beta chain was detected only a few times. The antigen is undetermined. The data belong to a study of cytomegalovirus exposure and HLA in healthy donors. Points from the study as a whole: As a later analysis showed, a missense DCLRE1C variant was linked to trimming of TCR beta V- and J-genes.

This CDR3 has 14 amino acids. Trimming left V 3 bases short and J 1 base short, with 10 bases between. The germline V gene has CDR1 SGHNT and CDR2 YYREEE (reference sequence). The PCR ran on 60 Vbeta and 13 Jbeta primers. TCRdb's table, derived via immunoSEQ multiplex PCR, lists solely in-frame clones and lacks some. Of 140,000 to 150,000 clones in the sample, over 70% are singletons; the top ten hold 7%. The sample was PBMCs. The rearrangement links TRBV5-4 to TRBJ1-2; TRBD1 might be the D (5 bases). The clonotype comes from a man aged 30 to 39 in good health and CMV-seronegative. Here the CDR3 reads CASSSSGGNYGYTF. CDR3 DNA sequence: TGTGCCAGCAGCTCCTCCGGGGGTAACTATGGCTACACCTTC.